Listed below are T cell receptor beta chains from one sample, sequenced in a study of human T cells and chemical hapten exposure. One entry per CDR3 protein, called by TCRdb with MiXCR from the 5' RACE reads. The data hold about 80,000 distinct CDR3 sequences, with less than 9.5% observed a single time. All receptors come from a male donor in good health. Both conserved end residues are part of each CDR3. The order of the fields is D gene, J gene, V gene, clone size, CDR3 DNA, CDR3 protein. A D gene is named only where the DNA matches it firmly. Size is stated for part of the rows, as once, few or many counts, or as a class when the clone is expanded.

.	TRBJ2-7	TRBV20-1	many	TGCAGTGCTAGCAGACAGGGAGGTAGATACGAGCAGTACTTC	CSASRQGGRYEQYF
.	TRBJ1-1	TRBV29-1	.	TGCAGCGTTGCTGTTAGTGAAGCTTTCTTT	CSVAVSEAFF
.	TRBJ2-1	TRBV20-1	few	TGCAGTGCTAGGGGGGACCAGACTCCCCGGGGTTACAATGAGCAGTTCTTC	CSARGDQTPRGYNEQFF
.	TRBJ1-2	TRBV4-3	few	TGCGCCAGCAGCCAGGGGGTTGGGAGGAAGTATGGCTACACCTTC	CASSQGVGRKYGYTF
.	TRBJ2-1	TRBV6-2/TRBV6-3	few	TGTGCCAGCAGCTACGATCGGCGGACCCCCGGGAGTGGCAATGAGCAGTTCTTC	CASSYDRRTPGSGNEQFF
TRBD1	TRBJ2-5	TRBV10-1	many	TGCGCCAGCAGTGACTCAGGACAGGGAGAGACCCAGTACTTC	CASSDSGQGETQYF
.	TRBJ1-1	TRBV30	.	TGTGCCTGGAGGGCTAGCAGCAGGGTCCGAACTGAAGCTTTCTTT	CAWRASSRVRTEAFF
.	TRBJ1-2	TRBV27	few	TGTGCCAGCAGTTTTGGCAGGTCTAACTATGGCTACACCTTC	CASSFGRSNYGYTF
.	TRBJ1-4	TRBV20-1	many	TGCAGTGCTAGAGGGCGTCAGGAGAGGGAAGCTAATGAAAAACTGTTTTTT	CSARGRQEREANEKLFF
TRBD2	TRBJ2-5	TRBV5-4	few	TGTGCCAGCAGCTTCAGGACTAGCACCGAAGAGACCCAGTACTTC	CASSFRTSTEETQYF
.	TRBJ1-5	TRBV27	few	TGTGCCAGCAGCCCATGGGGCAGGGATCAGCCCCAGCATTTT	CASSPWGRDQPQHF
.	TRBJ2-3	TRBV6-4	many	TGTGCCAGCAGTGAGGGGAGACACACAGATACGCAGTATTTT	CASSEGRHTDTQYF
.	TRBJ1-1	TRBV15	few	TGTGCCACCAGCAGTGGTCGCGCTACGAACACTGAAGCTTTCTTT	CATSSGRATNTEAFF
.	TRBJ1-1	TRBV12-3/TRBV12-4	.	TGTGCCAGCAGTCCTCTGACCAGCCCCACTGAAGCTTTCTTT	CASSPLTSPTEAFF
.	TRBJ1-1	TRBV6-2/TRBV6-3	many	TGTGCCAGCAGTTTCCATTGGAACACTGAAGCTTTCTTT	CASSFHWNTEAFF
.	TRBJ1-1	TRBV2	many	TGTGCCAGCAGTGAATTATTGCGCAGGAGTGATGAAGCTTTCTTT	CASSELLRRSDEAFF
TRBD2	TRBJ2-1	TRBV12-3/TRBV12-4	.	TGTGCCAGCAGTTTTCCCGGACTAGTGGAGGTCAATGAGCAGTTCTTC	CASSFPGLVEVNEQFF
TRBD1	TRBJ1-6	TRBV6-5	.	TGTGCCAGCAGCTCCGGACAGGCGGTTTCACCCCTCCACTTT	CASSSGQAVSPLHF
TRBD1	TRBJ2-6	TRBV18	.	TGTGCCAGCTCACCCCGAACAGGGGATGAGGCCAACGTCCTGACTTTC	CASSPRTGDEANVLTF
TRBD1	TRBJ2-1	TRBV6-5	few	TGTGCCAGCAGAATTTCCGGGACAGCGAATTACAATGAGCAGTTCTTC	CASRISGTANYNEQFF
.	TRBJ2-7	TRBV6-1	.	TGTGCCAGCAGTGATAACGGATACGAGCAGTACTTC	CASSDNGYEQYF
TRBD1	TRBJ1-5	TRBV6-6	few	TGTGCCAGCAGTTACCGGACAGGGTCTAGCAATCAGCCCCAGCATTTT	CASSYRTGSSNQPQHF
.	TRBJ2-3	TRBV14	many	TGTGCCAGCAGCCAAGGTGTAGCGGTCTACACAGATACGCAGTATTTT	CASSQGVAVYTDTQYF
.	TRBJ1-5	TRBV28	few	TGTGCCAGCAGTTTTTGGCCAGCCACCGATAGCAATCAGCCCCAGCATTTT	CASSFWPATDSNQPQHF
TRBD2	TRBJ2-7	TRBV9	.	TGTGCCAGCAGCCCTAGGACTAGCTCCTACGAGCAGTACTTC	CASSPRTSSYEQYF